The source of this TCR beta chain is a study of cytomegalovirus exposure and HLA in healthy donors (TCRdb year 2017). Broadly, across the study: An earlier analysis of 550 to 700 of the donors reported about 290 Gb of sequence data and approximately 110 million unique TCR beta sequences from 150 million to 200 million T cells. Using immunosequencing, the study profiled T cell repertoires from 500 to 800 subjects and related those repertoires to cytomegalovirus serostatus. All discovery cohort repertoires had been generated using a single sequencing platform. In a later genetic analysis, genome-wide SNP genotypes for about 55% of the 666 donors were used, and that subset was treated as a discovery cohort. Among about 410 genotyped donors of the cohort, an average of approximately 240,000 unique TCR beta nucleotide sequences was sequenced per donor, of which about 18% were non-productive. The later analysis used no new phenotypic data to find candidate immune exposures, relying instead on TCR beta sequences and their occurrence across donors. Along with the approximately 650-subject first cohort, a separate validation cohort of around 120 different subjects was used. The study aimed to test whether signatures of past pathogen exposure could be identified by cataloging public T cell receptors. A later analysis re-examined previously published TCR beta repertoires from over 500 donors and added high-resolution HLA genotyping to investigate patterns of TCR occurrence. To decide whether each TCR beta V gene segment behaved as functional or pseudogenic, an earlier analysis of some 600 of the donors relied on high-throughput TCR beta sequencing. Donor age, sex, ethnicity and CMV serostatus were compiled alongside the repertoire data. HLA typing covered class I and class II loci at four-digit resolution. About 5 DR-DQ haplotypes were handled as single units for association and clustering, since linkage in the cohort was strong. The genetic ancestry cluster associated with self-reported Caucasian donors included 80% to 90% of the roughly 390 genotyped donors. An early release covering 500 to 750 HLA-typed donors comprised around 300 gigabases of sequencing data and some 79 million unique TCR sequences. The number of donors typed differed by locus, with roughly 629-640 for A, B, C, DRB1 and DQB1, around 520 for DQA1, 606 for DPA1, and around 430 for DPB1. High-throughput TCR immunosequencing, statistical association of individual TCRs with disease status, and machine learning were combined to predict cytomegalovirus infection status. Results the study describes overall, beyond this receptor: A later analysis found that TCR association rates varied across HLA loci, with DRB1 alleles showing the most associated TCRs and HLA-C alleles the fewest. For the cohort, immune exposure information was limited to CMV serostatus. A later analysis found that HLA-associated TCR beta chains were more clonally expanded and had lower generation probabilities than equally common non-associated chains. Roughly uniform sequencing depth across donors was assumed in presence/absence analyses, although this assumption may not hold. Because HLA typing was missing for some donors at each locus, association tests included only the typed subset. Several of the top co-occurrence clusters appeared to be linked to parvovirus B19, influenza, CMV and Epstein-Barr virus, according to a later analysis. In both the original and validation cohorts, the classifier was reported to diagnose cytomegalovirus status with high specificity and sensitivity. A later analysis associated approximately 17,000 TCR beta sequences with specific HLA alleles at a false discovery rate of 0.05. A total of fewer than 200 TCR beta chains were listed by the study as associated with cytomegalovirus. In a later analysis, most CMV-associated TCR beta chains were found to appear HLA-restricted, with HLA associations seemingly driven largely by CMV exposure. It was suggested by the authors that the approach could potentially be generalized to other disease states and immunological phenotypes. According to a later genetic analysis, donors in an Asian-associated ancestry cluster had fewer N-insertions in productive TCRs than the approximately 690-donor mean. Correlated functional status among segregating V segments might be attributable to linkage disequilibrium, but an unknown experimental factor could not be ruled out. In an earlier analysis of about 550 of the donors, most TCR beta V segments were observed in productive rearrangements about 87% or about 30% of the time, broadly matching IMGT annotations. Across donors, most TCR sequences were observed very rarely, whereas some public TCRs were present in many individuals. A further reported finding was that TCR beta sequences accurately predicted the HLA-A and HLA-B alleles for most subjects in the first cohort. Strong co-occurrence of HLA alleles, especially DR and DQ, made assigning TCR associations to individual alleles difficult. An association between a missense DCLRE1C variant and V-gene and J-gene trimming of TCR beta chains was found in a later genetic analysis and replicated in an independent cohort. Because counts were too low, 15 to 20 rarely observed V segments, including chromosome 9 orphons, were excluded from the earlier analysis of some 590 of the donors. The cohort was sequenced for TCR beta chains only, and without alpha or paired-chain data the features that could be detected were limited. In vitro tests confirmed that a few of the cytomegalovirus-associated TCR beta chains recognize cytomegalovirus antigens. A cluster of highly shared sequence variants was judged likely to be a technical artifact of the sequencing pipeline.

The cohort consisted of 600 or so healthy bone marrow donors. Cohort members were all nominally healthy when sampled, although unrecorded immune exposures were likely present. The donor tested CMV seropositive and was one of the 289 seropositive cohort members. A peripheral blood sample was provided by each donor, and peripheral blood mononuclear cells were used for TCR beta sequencing. The Qiagen DNeasy Blood Extraction Kit was used to extract genomic DNA from the blood cell samples. In the case of this clone: Its antigen is currently not known. The record has no base qualities; no much larger clone is one base away.

Library generation was performed with the immunoSEQ multiplex PCR assay. The multiplex PCR relied on a mix of 60 forward primers for TCR Vbeta segments and 13 reverse primers for TCR Jbeta segments. The CDR3 region of rearranged TCR beta genes was amplified from genomic DNA with a multiplex PCR assay. Amplified TCR beta libraries were sequenced as 87-base-pair reads on the Illumina HiSeq System. The authors' pipeline ran thus. In a later analysis, tens of millions of unique TCR beta chains were counted across the roughly 670 repertoires, and around 10 million of these chains were shared by at least two donors. Raw reads were error-corrected and collapsed into unique sequences by a nearest-neighbor algorithm in which closely related sequences were merged to remove PCR and sequencing errors. CDR3 sequences were aligned to IMGT reference sequences to assign V, D and J gene segments. Each retained sequence needed at least a six-nucleotide match to both a V gene segment and a J gene segment. Rearrangements were classified as productive when the CDR3 lacked stop codons and remained in frame with V and J, and all other rearrangements were classified as non-productive. Following IMGT convention, CDR3 was defined as the stretch from the second conserved V-encoded cysteine to the conserved J-encoded phenylalanine. The earlier analysis of roughly 590 of the donors excluded any sequence lacking an unambiguous match to a single V gene segment. An earlier analysis of 450 to 650 of the donors called V segments functional above 56.7% productive rearrangements and segregating when the between-donor standard deviation exceeded 5%. A statistical classification framework was developed to diagnose cytomegalovirus status using the catalog of TCR beta chain sequences. A later analysis assigned V and J genes by comparing TCR nucleotide sequences with IMGT/GENE-DB human TR gene sequences. A later analysis assigned CDR3 sequences and most-parsimonious VDJ recombination scenarios with the TCRdist pipeline. In a later analysis, each TCR beta chain was defined by its CDR3 amino acid sequence together with its V-gene family, and reads without a unique V-gene family were excluded. To address suspected cross-contamination and a sequencing artifact, a later analysis removed approximately 590 highly shared, low-generation-probability nucleotide sequences. In a later analysis, a clonal expansion index was calculated for each public chain from normalized within-repertoire ranks of inferred template counts. A later analysis computed generation probabilities with a VDJ recombination model fitted to out-of-frame rearrangements, and checked the results against IGoR. Hypergeometric tests were used in a later analysis to score TCR-TCR, TCR-HLA and TCR-CMV co-occurrence, with a repertoire-size bias correction applied to the TCR pairs. False discovery rates were estimated in a later analysis by permuting HLA or CMV assignments 20 times. In a later analysis, co-occurring TCRs were grouped using DBSCAN, with TCRdist sequence similarity added in when clustering inside HLA-allele-positive subsets. Co-occurrence clustering excluded repertoires with fewer than 30,000 or more than 120,000 public chains, plus five with anomalous nucleotide sharing. TCRdb obtained this table from immuneACCESS and retained in-frame rearrangements with V and J assigned. These tables miss some clones; where compared with another copy, unresolved V genes account for less than half of the shortfall, and the remainder is unexplained. Clonal size and the V and J genes are those of that table, whereas D and trimming came from the DNA. The sample contains 120,000 or so clones, about 75% of them found a single time. The biggest ten clones account for approximately 30% of the sample.

This TCR was recovered from a man aged 60 to 75 in good health and CMV-seropositive. The sequencing input was PBMCs.

The sequence in DNA is TGTGCCAGCAGCCAACAGGGTCCTGGCAATCAGCCCCAGCATTTT. The resulting protein is CASSQQGPGNQPQHF. The chain links TRBV6-6 with TRBJ1-5; a weak D assignment points to TRBD1 (6 bases agree). Trimming costs V 6 bases and J 2 bases, and their ends lie 14 bases apart. According to the germline V gene (reference sequence), CDR1 reads MNHNY and CDR2 reads SVGAGI. Spanning cysteine to phenylalanine, the CDR3 consists of 15 amino acids. The retained sequence is limited to the CDR3, 45 bases, with the frame set at the first base.